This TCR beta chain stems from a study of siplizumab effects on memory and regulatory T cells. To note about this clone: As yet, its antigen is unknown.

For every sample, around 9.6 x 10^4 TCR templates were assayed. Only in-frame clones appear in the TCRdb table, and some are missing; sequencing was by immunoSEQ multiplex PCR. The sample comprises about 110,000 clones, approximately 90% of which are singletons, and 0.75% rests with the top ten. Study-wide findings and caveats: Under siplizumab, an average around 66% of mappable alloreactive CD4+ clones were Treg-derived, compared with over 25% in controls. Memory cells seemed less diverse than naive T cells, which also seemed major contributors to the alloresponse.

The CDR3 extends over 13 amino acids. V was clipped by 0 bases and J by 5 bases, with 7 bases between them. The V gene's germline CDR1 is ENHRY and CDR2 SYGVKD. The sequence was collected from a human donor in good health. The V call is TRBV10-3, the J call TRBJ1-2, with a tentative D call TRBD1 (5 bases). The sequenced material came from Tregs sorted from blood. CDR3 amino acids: CAISESGPYGYTF. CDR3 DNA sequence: TGTGCCATCAGTGAGTCGGGACCGTATGGCTACACCTTC.